Shown below are 10 T cell receptor beta chains from a single sample sequenced in a study of T-cell reconstitution after alpha-beta-depleted transplantation in children. The authors prepared the TCRbeta library with unique molecular identifiers. TCRdb analysed the PCR reads with MiXCR anew, one entry per CDR3 protein. The sample contains roughly 490,000 distinct CDR3 sequences, roughly an eighth of which appear only once. Sample: PBMCs, mostly from graft donor cells, taken 180 days after TCRalphabeta/CD19-depleted stem cell transplant. These receptor sequences come from a female patient aged 2-10 years who had a stem cell transplant for aplastic anemia, so the T cells may come from the graft donor.

This clonotype was seen at least ten times. The chain employs TRBV20-1 and TRBJ1-2, with a weak D call TRBD1 (6 bases). In germline, CDR1 is DFQATT, CDR2 SNEGSKA (reference sequence). V shed 0 bases and J shed 3 bases, with 11 bases lying between them. The CDR3 length is 14 residues. This CDR3 is CSARDIGGHYGYTF. In DNA form, the CDR3 reads TGCAGTGCTAGAGATATCGGGGGGCACTATGGCTACACCTTC.

There are a few counts of this clonotype. V usage is TRBV5-1 and J usage is TRBJ2-3; D unclear. Per the germline V gene, CDR1 is SGHRS and CDR2 is YFSETQ. The CDR3 loop spans 14 amino acids. V lost 4 bases to trimming and J lost 5 bases, with 14 bases between them. The CDR3 nucleotides are TGCGCCAGCAGCATAGGCGGTGGGGAAGATACGCAGTATTTT. This translates into CASSIGGGEDTQYF.

This clonotype was recorded at least ten times. The genes are TRBV5-5 and TRBJ2-7, with a possible D match to TRBD2 (5 bases). Germline CDR1 is SGHKS and CDR2 is YYEKEE (reference sequence). V lost 2 bases and J lost 2, with 8 bases in between. There are 13 residues in the CDR3. DNA for the CDR3: TGTGCCAGCAGCTTTGGGAGTACCTACGAGCAGTACTTC. It is translated as CASSFGSTYEQYF.

The chain uses TRBV7-7 and TRBJ2-1; 7 bases fit TRBD1. CDR3 length: 13 amino acids. With 5 bases clipped from V and 7 bases from J, the junction kept 5 bases outside the gene matches. In germline, CDR1 is SSHAT, CDR2 FNYEAQ (reference sequence). The CDR3 loop is CASSVDRFNEQFF. CDR3 sequence (DNA): TGTGCCAGCAGCGTGGACAGGTTTAATGAGCAGTTCTTC.

This clonotype has a handful of counts. The chain has TRBV7-2 and TRBJ1-2; D remains ambiguous. In germline, CDR1 is SGHTA, CDR2 FQGNSA. V gave up 5 bases and J gave up 8 bases, with 15 bases separating them. The CDR3 extends over 13 amino acids. This CDR3 reads CASSLDGARGYTF. CDR3 bases: TGTGCCAGCAGCCTGGACGGAGCTCGGGGCTACACCTTC. The variable domain in full, with the rest retrieved from reference TRBV7-2 and TRBJ1-2, is GAGVSQSPSNKVTEKGKDVELRCDPISGHTALYWYRQSLGQGLEFLIYFQGNSAPDKSGLPSDRFSAERTGGSVSTLTIQRTQQEDSAVYLCASSLDGARGYTFGSGTRLTVV.

This clonotype came up many times. The chain couples TRBV5-1 to TRBJ2-2; no clear D gene. The CDR3 totals 15 residues. Germline loops: CDR1 SGHRS, CDR2 YFSETQ. V was cut by 1 base and J by 2 bases, with 9 bases left in between. In DNA, the CDR3 is TGCGCCAGCAGCTTGCGACTTTTTAACACCGGGGAGCTGTTTTTT. Translation gives CASSLRLFNTGELFF.

The V gene is TRBV29-1, the J gene TRBJ2-1, with TRBD2 matching over 11 bases. V lost 7 bases, J lost 3 bases, and 8 bases stayed unmatched. The CDR3 consists of 15 residues. CDR1 is SQVTM and CDR2 is ANQGSEA in the germline V gene. The CDR3 protein is CSGHSGRAYYNEQFF. CDR3 DNA sequence: TGCAGCGGCCATAGCGGGAGGGCCTACTACAATGAGCAGTTCTTC.

This clonotype has a handful of counts. This rearrangement joins TRBV9 to TRBJ2-2; D call uncertain. CDR1 SGDLS and CDR2 YYNGEE come from the germline V gene. Trimming pared 3 bases from V and 0 bases from J, leaving 6 bases between. CDR3 length: 14 amino acids. The CDR3 DNA is TGTGCCAGCAGCGCCCACGCGAACACCGGGGAGCTGTTTTTT. Its translation: CASSAHANTGELFF.

CDR3 bases: TGTGCCAGCAGTTTGGTGGGGCCTGGCACTGAAGCTTTCTTT. Its translation: CASSLVGPGTEAFF. The V and J genes are TRBV12-3 or TRBV12-4 and TRBJ1-1; D possibly corresponds to TRBD1 (5 bases). Trimming left V 3 bases short and J 4 bases short, with 12 bases between. The CDR3 contains 14 residues.

V gene TRBV19 combines with J gene TRBJ1-3, with no clear D. From germline, CDR1 is LNHDA and CDR2 SQIVND (reference sequence). Trimming took off 3 bases at V and 0 bases at J, with 12 bases between the two ends. The CDR3 contains 16 residues. CDR3 sequence: CASSMPWENSGNTIYF. CDR3 DNA: TGTGCCAGTAGTATGCCCTGGGAGAACTCTGGAAACACCATATATTTT.